This T cell receptor (beta chain) was captured by sequencing in a study of blood T cells in healthy people across ages. Findings and caveats of the study: With unsorted PBMCs, a conclusive comparison of naive versus antigen-experienced cells was not possible. The study regarded diversity estimates from one million T cells as underestimates.

CDR1 and CDR2 from the germline V gene are MNHNY and SVGAGI (reference sequence). The length of the CDR3 is 14 residues. Samples had at least 6.5 million PBMCs isolated from them. Only a few counts were recorded for this clonotype. Its specificity is unknown. With a J-beta primer mix and a sample-barcoded 5' primer, a second PCR ran about 7 to 11 cycles. MiXCR, applied by TCRdb to the 5' RACE reads, yields one record per CDR3 protein. The sample includes about 1.8 million distinct CDR3 sequences, about 49% of them seen just once. The origin of this receptor is a woman aged 40 to 55 in good health. Sample: blood. The V call is TRBV6-6, the J call TRBJ2-5; tentatively, D is TRBD2 (6 bases). The closer fit of TRBJ2-7 to the DNA end suggests the J call may be wrong. In nucleotides, the CDR3 is TGTGCCAGCAGTTACGGGGGGACGAATTGCGAGCAGTACTTC. It specifies CASSYGGTNCEQYF.